The entry below gives a single T cell receptor (beta chain) sequence along with its context. This sample is drawn from a study of blood T cell repertoires in COVID-19. Using immunoSEQ multiplex PCR, the repertoire was profiled, and TCRdb retains in-frame clones only, with some absent. The table shows tens of thousands of clones, with around 79% occurring only once. CDR1 and CDR2 (germline): SGHNT, YENEEA. CDR3 length equals 14 residues. Trimming stripped 1 base from V and 2 bases from J, with 9 bases between. This chain links TRBV11-3 with TRBJ2-7; no firm D call. The origin of this receptor is a man in his fifties with acute or convalescent COVID-19. Sequencing was carried out using peripheral blood. The DNA of the CDR3 is TGTGCCAGCAGCTTAGGCGGCACCGCCTACGAGCAGTACTTC. This translates into CASSLGGTAYEQYF.